The source of this T cell receptor beta chain is a study of Tregs in tolerant kidney transplant recipients. Study observations and caveats: Few patients were studied, so findings need validation in larger groups. This study did not directly address biological reproducibility. Antigen-driven expansion was suggested because donor-specific Tregs expanded more than all Tregs in tolerant patients.

The CDR3 contains 15 residues. Trimming shortened V by 2 bases and J by 3 bases, and 16 bases separated the two germline ends. Germline V gene lookup returns CDR1 GTSNPN and CDR2 SVGIG (reference sequence). With respect to this clone: Its specificity is unknown.

Repertoires were generated with immunoSEQ multiplex PCR, while TCRdb's copy carries only in-frame clones and drops some. The sample consists of about 100,000 clones, 93% of them appearing once. Recipients received nonmyeloablative bone marrow transplants from related graft donors, with transient mixed chimerism. Thawed PBMCs were FACS-sorted into unstimulated CD4+CD25+CD127- regulatory T cells, CD4+CD25- non-regulatory cells, CD4 and CD8 cells. This chain joins TRBV30 and TRBJ1-1; D might be TRBD1 (5 bases). This clonotype originated in a human patient who received a combined kidney and bone marrow transplant. Some T cells may be the graft donor's. This specimen consisted of CD4+ T cells from blood (PBMCs), obtained 12 months after the transplant. CDR3 residues: CAWSPGPGRDTEAFF. CDR3 DNA sequence: TGTGCCTGGAGTCCGGGACCCGGGAGAGACACTGAAGCTTTCTTT.